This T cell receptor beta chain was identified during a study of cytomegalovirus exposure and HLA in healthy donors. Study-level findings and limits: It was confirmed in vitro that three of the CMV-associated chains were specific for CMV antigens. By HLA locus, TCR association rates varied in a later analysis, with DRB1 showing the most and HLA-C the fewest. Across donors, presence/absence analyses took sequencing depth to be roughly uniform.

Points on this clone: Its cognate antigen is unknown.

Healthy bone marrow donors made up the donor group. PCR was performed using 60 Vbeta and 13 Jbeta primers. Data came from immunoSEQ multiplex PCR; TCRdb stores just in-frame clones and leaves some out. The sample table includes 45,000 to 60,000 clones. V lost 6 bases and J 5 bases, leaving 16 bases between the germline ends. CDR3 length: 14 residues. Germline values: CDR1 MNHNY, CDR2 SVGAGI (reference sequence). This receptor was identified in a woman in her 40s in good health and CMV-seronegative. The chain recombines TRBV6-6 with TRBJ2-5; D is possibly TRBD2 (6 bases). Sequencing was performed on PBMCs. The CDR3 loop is CASRTGTGRETQYF. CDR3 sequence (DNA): TGTGCCAGCAGAACCGGGACTGGGCGCGAGACCCAGTACTTC.